Below, 12 T cell receptor beta chains from the same sample are listed, as sequenced in a study of response to subunit inactivated influenza vaccine. TCRdb recomputed calls from the RT-PCR reads with MiXCR, one row per CDR3 protein. Among about 540,000 distinct CDR3 sequences, approximately 24% were seen once, and the ten largest hold 2.8%. The same data also contributed to another study, on T cells expressing NK-cell markers. Turning to that study: Scientists made TCR beta cDNA using 5'RACE template switching with UMIs.

The source was CD4+ T cells sorted from PBMCs, collected 11 to 12 days after vaccination. The receptors here all came from a man in his fifties or sixties who received an inactivated influenza vaccine.

V is TRBV7-6 and J is TRBJ2-5; D is unclear. Trimming left V 6 bases short and J 4 bases short, with 15 bases between. The CDR3 is made up of 14 amino acids. Germline V gene data show CDR1 as SGHVS and CDR2 as FNYEAQ. The CDR3 loop reads CASSRTTTTETQYF. In DNA, the CDR3 is TGTGCCAGCAGTCGAACGACGACCACAGAGACCCAGTACTTC.

This clonotype was picked up a small number of times. V and J are TRBV12-3 or TRBV12-4 and TRBJ2-1; D not certain. This CDR3 contains 17 residues. V was clipped by 3 bases and J by 1 base, with 16 bases between them. CDR3 sequence: CASSFIFSHHSYNEQFF. The CDR3 nucleotides are TGTGCCAGCAGTTTCATTTTTAGCCACCATTCCTACAATGAGCAGTTCTTC.

This chain links TRBV4-1 with TRBJ2-3; D call uncertain. V lost 2 bases, J lost 4 bases, and 7 bases lay in between. Germline V gene data show CDR1 as MGHRA and CDR2 as YSYEKL. CDR3 length: 13 residues. The CDR3 is CASSQRYPDTQYF. In DNA, the CDR3 is TGCGCCAGCAGCCAACGTTACCCAGATACGCAGTATTTT.

This clonotype was detected once. The rearrangement joins TRBV7-9 to TRBJ2-5; the D gene is possibly TRBD2 (5 bases). CDR1 and CDR2 (germline): SEHNR, FQNEAQ (reference sequence). The CDR3 consists of 14 residues. V lost 0 bases and J lost 7, with 12 bases in between. CDR3 nucleotides: TGTGCCAGCAGCTTAGCGCTCAATCGGGGGACCCAGTACTTC. It codes for CASSLALNRGTQYF.

This clonotype has a count of ten or more. The chain uses TRBV29-1 and TRBJ2-4, with TRBD2 matching over 10 bases. The CDR3 extends over 16 amino acids. After removal of 2 bases from V and 6 bases from J, the junction contained 10 bases not matched to a gene. The germline V gene has CDR1 SQVTM and CDR2 ANQGSEA. The CDR3 loop is CSVEFSSGGALNIQYF. The CDR3 DNA sequence: TGCAGCGTTGAATTTAGCAGCGGGGGGGCCCTAAACATTCAGTACTTC.

The V gene is TRBV7-9, the J gene TRBJ1-2, with D possibly being TRBD1 (5 bases). The V and J ends lost 5 bases and 5 bases respectively, with 9 bases between them. Looked up from germline, CDR1 is SEHNR and CDR2 is FQNEAQ (reference sequence). The CDR3 length is 12 residues. The CDR3 DNA sequence: TGTGCCAGCAGCGACGGGGGTTATGGCTACACCTTC. Protein sequence: CASSDGGYGYTF. The full variable domain, with the rest looked up from reference TRBV7-9 and TRBJ1-2, is DTGVSQNPRHKITKRGQNVTFRCDPISEHNRLYWYRQTLGQGPEFLTYFQNEAQLEKSRLLSDRFSAERPKGSFSTLEIQRTEQGDSAMYLCASSDGGYGYTFGSGTRLTVV.

The chain is built from TRBV20-1 and TRBJ2-5, with 8 bases aligning to TRBD2. The CDR3 has 14 amino acids. The ends lost 4 bases at V and 0 bases at J; junction bases unmatched: 4. CDR1 is DFQATT, CDR2 SNEGSKA, per germline (reference sequence). CDR3 bases: TGCAGTGCTAATAGCGGGGCAAACCAAGAGACCCAGTACTTC. It is translated as CSANSGANQETQYF.

This chain uses TRBV7-3 with TRBJ2-1; D tentatively reads TRBD1 or TRBD2 (5 bases each). This CDR3 is 15 amino acids long. Looked up from germline, CDR1 is SGHTA and CDR2 is FQGTGA. Trimming left V 4 bases short and J 2 bases short, with 12 bases between. CDR3 DNA: TGTGCCAGCAGCTCCACCGGGACGACCTACAATGAGCAGTTCTTC. Translation: CASSSTGTTYNEQFF.

This chain uses TRBV7-2 with TRBJ2-1; possible D gene TRBD2, 5 bases. This CDR3 comprises 14 residues. CDR1 is SGHTA, CDR2 FQGNSA, per germline. V dropped 0 bases and J dropped 6 bases, with 9 bases sitting between them. The CDR3: CASSLAGSGNEQFF. The DNA for the CDR3 is TGTGCCAGCAGCTTAGCGGGGAGTGGCAATGAGCAGTTCTTC.

The V and J genes are TRBV29-1 and TRBJ1-2, with D maybe TRBD1 (6 bases). Per germline, CDR1 SQVTM and CDR2 ANQGSEA. The CDR3 runs 15 residues. Trimming took 4 bases from V and 0 from J, leaving 15 bases between them. The CDR3: CSVGTRDTSNYGYTF. CDR3 nucleotides: TGCAGCGTTGGGACCCGGGACACATCTAACTATGGCTACACCTTC.

The chain recombines TRBV29-1 with TRBJ2-7; TRBD2 matches 13 bases. The CDR3 is made up of 14 amino acids. Trimming cost V 7 bases and J 6 bases; bases outside gene matches: 9. The germline gives CDR1 SQVTM, CDR2 ANQGSEA. This chain's CDR3 is CSAARTSGRSEQYF. The CDR3 DNA follows: TGCAGCGCTGCTCGGACTAGCGGGAGAAGCGAGCAGTACTTC.

The chain joins TRBV25-1 to TRBJ2-5; 8 bases agree with TRBD2. This CDR3 has 14 amino acids. Germline CDR1 is MGHDK and CDR2 is SYGVNS. After removal of 7 bases from V and 4 bases from J, the junction contained 8 bases not matched to a gene. CDR3 loop: CASKPGGDGETQYF. The CDR3 DNA is TGTGCCAGCAAGCCGGGGGGGGATGGAGAGACCCAGTACTTC. Full variable domain (rest looked up from reference TRBV25-1 and TRBJ2-5): EADIYQTPRYLVIGTGKKITLECSQTMGHDKMYWYQQDPGMELHLIHYSYGVNSTEKGDLSSESTVSRIRTEHFPLTLESARPSHTSQYLCASKPGGDGETQYFGPGTRLLVL.